These 19 T cell receptor beta chains were all obtained from the same sample, sequenced in a study of chemoradiotherapy in HPV16-positive cancers. The table came from immunoSEQ multiplex PCR; TCRdb's copy has only in-frame clones and leaves some out. The data show approximately 32,000 clones, 80% to 90% seen once. Material: blood, obtained from a patient who underwent chemoradiotherapy. These receptor sequences come from a human donor with HPV-associated anogenital cancer.

A few counts support this clone. The chain couples TRBV25-1 to TRBJ1-1; 8 positions match TRBD1. After removal of 7 bases from V and 4 bases from J, the junction contained 14 bases not matched to a gene. The CDR3 has 16 amino acids. Germline lookup yields CDR1 MGHDK and CDR2 SYGVNS. CDR3 bases: TGTGCCAGCACCCCTACAGGGGGGGCGGTTGTCACTGAAGCTTTCTTT. Translated: CASTPTGGAVVTEAFF.

The rearrangement links TRBV15 to TRBJ2-7, with D unclear. V lost 0 bases and J 6 bases, leaving 6 bases between the germline ends. CDR3 size: 12 residues. CDR1 is LNHNV, CDR2 YYDKDF, per germline (reference sequence). The CDR3 loop reads CATSREAGEQYF. In DNA, the CDR3 is TGTGCCACCAGCAGAGAAGCCGGCGAGCAGTACTTC.

The V and J genes are TRBV7-2 and TRBJ2-1, with 8 bases lining up with TRBD2. Losses at the gene ends were 6 bases for V and 7 bases for J; bases not matched to a gene: 14. The CDR3 runs to 16 residues. Germline V gives CDR1 SGHTA, CDR2 FQGNSA. The CDR3 DNA reads as TGTGCCAGCAGTAACATTGGGACTAGACGTAAAAATGAGCAGTTCTTC. It encodes CASSNIGTRRKNEQFF.

Only one count was recorded for this clone. The chain recombines TRBV10-1 with TRBJ2-1, with 7 bases aligning to TRBD2. V lost 6 bases to trimming and J lost 7 bases; unmatched junction nucleotides: 9. The CDR3 loop spans 14 amino acids. Germline CDR1 WNHNN, CDR2 SYGVQD (reference sequence). The CDR3 loop reads CASSPTSLGNEQFF. The CDR3 coding sequence is TGCGCCAGCAGCCCGACTAGCTTGGGGAATGAGCAGTTCTTC.

CDR3 region: CASSQGSTILQETQYF. The CDR3 nucleotides read TGTGCCAGCAGCCAGGGTAGCACCATACTTCAAGAGACCCAGTACTTC. The chain is built from TRBV14 and TRBJ2-5; D is ambiguous. Germline V gene lookup returns CDR1 SGHDN and CDR2 FVKESK. The V end was cut by 3 bases, the J end by 2 bases, with 16 bases between. The CDR3 spans 16 residues.

This clone was recorded once. V gene TRBV19 combines with J gene TRBJ1-1; D remains unclear. Trimming pared 4 bases from V and 6 bases from J, leaving 9 bases between. Germline V CDR1 and CDR2: LNHDA, SQIVND (reference sequence). The CDR3 consists of 12 residues. The CDR3 spells CASSTAAAEAFF. CDR3 bases: TGTGCCAGTAGTACCGCAGCTGCTGAAGCTTTCTTT.

The rearrangement uses TRBV4-1 and TRBJ2-1, with 11 bases aligning to TRBD2. CDR3 length: 18 amino acids. Losses at the gene ends were 4 bases for V and 5 bases for J; bases not matched to a gene: 13. CDR1 and CDR2 (germline): MGHRA, YSYEKL. CDR3 sequence: CASSRKSSGRAWDNEQFF. Here the CDR3 DNA reads TGCGCCAGCAGCCGGAAGAGTAGCGGGAGGGCCTGGGACAATGAGCAGTTCTTC.

The chain joins TRBV4-1 to TRBJ2-3, with 10 bases aligning to TRBD2. J lost 3 bases, V lost 4 bases, and 7 bases had no gene match. The CDR3 spans 16 residues. Germline loops: CDR1 MGHRA, CDR2 YSYEKL. The CDR3 sequence is CASSLDSGGATDTQYF. The DNA of the CDR3 is TGCGCCAGCAGCCTAGACAGCGGGGGGGCGACAGATACGCAGTATTTT.

The chain has TRBV7-9 and TRBJ2-3, with a tentative D call TRBD1 (7 bases). V lost 8 bases, J lost 0 bases, and 15 bases lay in between. The CDR3 runs 15 residues. CDR1 and CDR2 (germline): SEHNR, FQNEAQ (reference sequence). DNA for the CDR3: TGTGCCAGCTACCAGGGGGGTCTTAGCACAGATACGCAGTATTTT. As protein: CASYQGGLSTDTQYF.

This clone was recorded once. V is TRBV7-8 and J is TRBJ1-1; 9 positions agree with TRBD1. Germline V CDR1 and CDR2: SGHVS, FQNEAQ. J lost 1 base, V lost 2 bases, and 17 bases had no gene match. CDR3 size: 20 residues. CDR3 DNA sequence: TGTGCCAGCAGCTTAAAGCCCGCGCGGACAGGGGTTAAGAGGAACACTGAAGCTTTCTTT. As protein: CASSLKPARTGVKRNTEAFF.

The V and J genes are TRBV6-1 and TRBJ1-1; 8 nucleotides line up with TRBD1. V lost 4 bases to trimming and J lost 4 bases; unmatched junction nucleotides: 8. The CDR3 totals 15 residues. Germline CDR1 reads MNHNS; CDR2 reads SASEGT. Here the CDR3 DNA reads TGTGCCAGCAGTGGATTGACAGGGGAGGGCACTGAAGCTTTCTTT. It specifies CASSGLTGEGTEAFF.

This chain uses TRBV14 with TRBJ2-7, with D hard to call. Germline V gene data show CDR1 as SGHDN and CDR2 as FVKESK. CDR3 length equals 17 residues. V was pared by 1 base and J by 3 bases, with 19 bases between. CDR3 amino acids: CASSQGPIQRPYYEQYF. CDR3 coding DNA: TGTGCCAGCAGCCAAGGCCCAATTCAGCGCCCTTACTACGAGCAGTACTTC. Drawing the rest from reference TRBV14 and TRBJ2-7, the complete variable domain is EAGVTQFPSHSVIEKGQTVTLRCDPISGHDNLYWYRRVMGKEIKFLLHFVKESKQDESGMPNNRFLAERTGGTYSTLKVQPAELEDSGVYFCASSQGPIQRPYYEQYFGPGTRLTVT.

V is TRBV5-5 and J is TRBJ1-1; the D is unclear. Germline-derived CDR1 and CDR2 are SGHKS and YYEKEE (reference sequence). Trimming pared 4 bases from V and 1 base from J, leaving 8 bases between. The CDR3 is made up of 13 amino acids. This CDR3 is CASSPSGNTEAFF. The CDR3 DNA reads TGTGCCAGCAGCCCAAGTGGGAACACTGAAGCTTTCTTT.

This chain uses TRBV7-2 with TRBJ2-2, with D uncertain. V lost 3 bases, J lost 5 bases, and 10 bases lay in between. The CDR3 length is 14 residues. Germline CDR1 reads SGHTA; CDR2 reads FQGNSA. The CDR3 here is CASSLDPGTGELFF. The DNA of the CDR3 is TGTGCCAGCAGCTTGGACCCCGGAACCGGGGAGCTGTTTTTT.

V gene TRBV30 combines with J gene TRBJ2-1; 9 bases match TRBD1. Germline CDR1 is GTSNPN and CDR2 is SVGIG (reference sequence). The CDR3 is 14 residues long. V dropped 2 bases and J dropped 3; count of bases not matched to a gene: 2. The CDR3 DNA follows: TGTGCCTGGAGTTCGGGACAGGGCTACAATGAGCAGTTCTTC. Amino acid sequence: CAWSSGQGYNEQFF.

The chain has TRBV30 and TRBJ1-6, with D perhaps matching TRBD1 (5 bases). Germline lookup yields CDR1 GTSNPN and CDR2 SVGIG (reference sequence). The CDR3 loop spans 13 amino acids. V lost 7 bases, J lost 8 bases, and 15 bases lay in between. CDR3 loop: CASRRERDSPLHF. The CDR3 DNA follows: TGTGCCTCGCGCAGGGAGAGGGATTCACCCCTCCACTTT. The variable domain in full, with the rest retrieved from reference TRBV30 and TRBJ1-6, is SQTIHQWPATLVQPVGSPLSLECTVEGTSNPNLYWYRQAAGRGLQLLFYSVGIGQISSEVPQNLSASRPQDRQFILSSKKLLLSDSGFYLCASRRERDSPLHFGNGTRLTVT.

The V gene is TRBV27, the J gene TRBJ1-4, with D possibly TRBD1 on 5 matching bases. This CDR3 has 14 residues. The germline V gene has CDR1 MNHEY and CDR2 SMNVEV (reference sequence). Between the trimmed V and J ends, which lost 6 bases and 8 bases, there was a span of 16 bases. CDR3 in amino acids: CASSSRALQEKLFF. The CDR3 DNA follows: TGTGCCAGCAGCTCCAGGGCCTTGCAGGAAAAACTGTTTTTT.

This clone was detected a few times. The chain employs TRBV28 and TRBJ1-5, with no clear D. CDR1 is MDHEN, CDR2 SYDVKM, per germline. Trimming cost V 6 bases and J 6 bases, with 12 bases left between them. This CDR3 comprises 13 residues. CDR3 sequence reads: CASRLPNGQPQHF. The CDR3 region has the DNA TGTGCCAGCAGGCTGCCAAACGGTCAGCCCCAGCATTTT.

The gene calls are TRBV6-6 and TRBJ1-1; maybe TRBD1 (5 bases). The germline V and J ends were trimmed by 8 bases and 6 bases, with 22 bases remaining between them. The CDR3 loop spans 15 amino acids. Germline values: CDR1 MNHNY, CDR2 SVGAGI (reference sequence). In nucleotides, the CDR3 is TGTGCCAGCTTGGGACCGCCAAGGGGAGGGTCTGAAGCTTTCTTT. Amino acid sequence: CASLGPPRGGSEAFF.